Detailed here is one TCR beta chain. What it binds is unknown. A read error may explain this, as a much larger clone is one base away. This CDR3 has 14 amino acids. V lost 0 bases and J lost 7, with 15 bases in between. The germline V gene has CDR1 SQVTM and CDR2 ANQGSEA. Using a J-beta primer mix together with a sample-barcoded 5' primer, a second PCR was run for roughly 6 to 11 cycles. TCRdb fed the 5' RACE reads into MiXCR, producing one record per CDR3 protein. The data contain about 1 million distinct CDR3 sequences, 45% of them singletons. This record comes from a study of blood T cells in healthy people across ages. Study-level background: Capture by template switching was about one barcoded beta molecule per two T cells. Study-wide results and limits: Estimated diversity that came from one million T cells was considered an underestimate.

Material: blood. The V and J genes are TRBV29-1 and TRBJ1-2; D may be TRBD1 (6 bases). This receptor was identified in a woman aged 60 to 75 in good health. The CDR3 DNA sequence: TGCAGCGTTGAAGATCGGAACAGGGCCTGTGGCTACACCTTC. It is translated as CSVEDRNRACGYTF.